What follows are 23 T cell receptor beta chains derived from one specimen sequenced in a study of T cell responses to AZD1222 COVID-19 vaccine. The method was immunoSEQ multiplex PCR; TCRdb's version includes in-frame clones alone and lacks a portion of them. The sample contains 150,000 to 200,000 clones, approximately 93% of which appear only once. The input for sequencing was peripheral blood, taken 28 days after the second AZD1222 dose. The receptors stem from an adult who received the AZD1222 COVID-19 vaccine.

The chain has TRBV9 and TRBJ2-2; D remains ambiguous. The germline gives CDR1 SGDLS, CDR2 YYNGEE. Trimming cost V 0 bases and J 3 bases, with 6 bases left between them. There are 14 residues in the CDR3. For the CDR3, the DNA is TGTGCCAGCAGCGTAGGGACCGACACCGGGGAGCTGTTTTTT. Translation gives CASSVGTDTGELFF.

The CDR3 region has the DNA TGCAGTGCTAGTTCAGAGAGCAATCAGCCCCAGCATTTT. Translating it yields CSASSESNQPQHF. The chain combines TRBV20-1 with TRBJ1-5, with D hard to call. CDR1 is DFQATT, CDR2 SNEGSKA, per germline (reference sequence). V was clipped by 3 bases and J by 1 base, with 7 bases between them. This CDR3 comprises 13 residues.

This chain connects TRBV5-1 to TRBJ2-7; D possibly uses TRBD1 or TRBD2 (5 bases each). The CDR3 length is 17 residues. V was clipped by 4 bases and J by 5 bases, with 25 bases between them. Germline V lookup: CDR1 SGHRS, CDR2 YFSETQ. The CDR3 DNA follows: TGCGCCAGCAGCAGGGCCAGGGACGGACGGTCGCGAAACGAGCAGTACTTC. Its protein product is CASSRARDGRSRNEQYF.

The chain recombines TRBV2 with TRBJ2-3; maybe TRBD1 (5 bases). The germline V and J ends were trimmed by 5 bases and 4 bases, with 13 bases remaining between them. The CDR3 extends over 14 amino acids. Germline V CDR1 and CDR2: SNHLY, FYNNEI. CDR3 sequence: CASSRTLTADTQYF. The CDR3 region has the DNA TGTGCCAGCAGTCGGACACTCACCGCAGATACGCAGTATTTT.

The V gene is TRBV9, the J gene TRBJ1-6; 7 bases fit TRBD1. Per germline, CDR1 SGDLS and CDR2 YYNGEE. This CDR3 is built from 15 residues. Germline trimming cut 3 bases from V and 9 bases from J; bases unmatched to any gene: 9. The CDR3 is CASSDLEGAASPLHF. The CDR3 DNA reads TGTGCCAGCAGCGACCTAGAGGGGGCGGCTTCACCCCTCCACTTT.

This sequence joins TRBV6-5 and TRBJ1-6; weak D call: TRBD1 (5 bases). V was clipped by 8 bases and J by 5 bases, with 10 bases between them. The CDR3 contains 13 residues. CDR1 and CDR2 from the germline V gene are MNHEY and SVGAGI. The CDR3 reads CASRDVHNSPLHF. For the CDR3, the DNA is TGTGCCAGCCGGGACGTCCATAATTCACCCCTCCACTTT.

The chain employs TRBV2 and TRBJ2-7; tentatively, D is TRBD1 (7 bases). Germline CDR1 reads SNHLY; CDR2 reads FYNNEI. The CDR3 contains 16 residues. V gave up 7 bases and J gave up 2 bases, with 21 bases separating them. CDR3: CASNPGEDRTTYEQYF. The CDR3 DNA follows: TGTGCCAGCAACCCCGGGGAGGACAGGACTACCTACGAGCAGTACTTC. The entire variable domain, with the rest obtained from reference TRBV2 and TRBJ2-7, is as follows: EPEVTQTPSHQVTQMGQEVILRCVPISNHLYFYWYRQILGQKVEFLVSFYNNEISEKSEIFDDQFSVERPDGSNFTLKIRSTKLEDSAMYFCASNPGEDRTTYEQYFGPGTRLTVT.

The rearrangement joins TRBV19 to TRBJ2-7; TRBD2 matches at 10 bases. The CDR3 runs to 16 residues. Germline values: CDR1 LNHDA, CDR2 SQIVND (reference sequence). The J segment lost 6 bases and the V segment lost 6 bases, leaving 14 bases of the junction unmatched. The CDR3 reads CASSRASGRAGGEQYF. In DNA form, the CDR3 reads TGTGCCAGTAGCAGGGCCAGCGGGAGGGCCGGTGGCGAGCAGTACTTC. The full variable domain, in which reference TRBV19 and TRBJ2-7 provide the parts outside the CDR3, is DGGITQSPKYLFRKEGQNVTLSCEQNLNHDAMYWYRQDPGQGLRLIYYSQIVNDFQKGDIAEGYSVSREKKESFPLTVTSAQKNPTAFYLCASSRASGRAGGEQYFGPGTRLTVT.

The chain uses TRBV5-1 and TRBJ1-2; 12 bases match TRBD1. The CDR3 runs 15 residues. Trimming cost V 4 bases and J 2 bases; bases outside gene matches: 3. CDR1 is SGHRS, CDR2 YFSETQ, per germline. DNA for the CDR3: TGCGCCAGCAGCGGGACAGGGGGCGCAAACTATGGCTACACCTTC. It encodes CASSGTGGANYGYTF. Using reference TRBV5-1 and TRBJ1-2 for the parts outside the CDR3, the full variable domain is KAGVTQTPRYLIKTRGQQVTLSCSPISGHRSVSWYQQTPGQGLQFLFEYFSETQRNKGNFPGRFSGRQFSNSRSEMNVSTLELGDSALYLCASSGTGGANYGYTFGSGTRLTVV.

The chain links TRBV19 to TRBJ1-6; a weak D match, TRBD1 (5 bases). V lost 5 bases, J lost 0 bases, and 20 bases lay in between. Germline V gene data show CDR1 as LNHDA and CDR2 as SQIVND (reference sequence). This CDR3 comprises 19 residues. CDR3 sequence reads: CASSPKAGQASSYNSPLHF. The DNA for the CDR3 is TGTGCCAGTAGTCCGAAGGCGGGGCAGGCAAGCTCCTATAATTCACCCCTCCACTTT.

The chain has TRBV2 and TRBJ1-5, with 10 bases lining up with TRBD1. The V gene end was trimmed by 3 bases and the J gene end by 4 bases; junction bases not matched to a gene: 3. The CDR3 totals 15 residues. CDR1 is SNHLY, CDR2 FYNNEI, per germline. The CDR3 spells CASSDGTGANQPQHF. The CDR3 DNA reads TGTGCCAGCAGTGACGGGACAGGGGCTAATCAGCCCCAGCATTTT.

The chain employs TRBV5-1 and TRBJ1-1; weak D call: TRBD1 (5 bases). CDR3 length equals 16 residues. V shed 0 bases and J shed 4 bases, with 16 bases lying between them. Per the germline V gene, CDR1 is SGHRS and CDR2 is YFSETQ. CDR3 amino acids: CASSLGVMARVTEAFF. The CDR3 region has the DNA TGCGCCAGCAGCTTGGGGGTAATGGCCAGGGTCACTGAAGCTTTCTTT.

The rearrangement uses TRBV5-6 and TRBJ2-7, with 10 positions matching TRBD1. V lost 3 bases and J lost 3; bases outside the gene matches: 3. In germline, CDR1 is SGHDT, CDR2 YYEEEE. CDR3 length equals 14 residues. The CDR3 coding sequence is TGTGCCAGCAGCTGGGGGACAGGGGTCTACGAGCAGTACTTC. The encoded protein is CASSWGTGVYEQYF.

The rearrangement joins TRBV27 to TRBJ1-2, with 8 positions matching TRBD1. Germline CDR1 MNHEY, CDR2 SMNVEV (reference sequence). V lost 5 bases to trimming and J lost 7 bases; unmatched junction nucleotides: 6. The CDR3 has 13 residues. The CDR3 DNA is TGTGCCAGCAGTGATCGAACAGGGGGTGGCTACACCTTC. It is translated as CASSDRTGGGYTF.

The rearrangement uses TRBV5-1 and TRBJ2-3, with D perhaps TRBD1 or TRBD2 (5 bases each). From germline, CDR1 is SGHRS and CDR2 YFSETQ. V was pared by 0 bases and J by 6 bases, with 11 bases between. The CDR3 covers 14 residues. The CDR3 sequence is CASSLVGDHDTQYF. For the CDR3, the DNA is TGCGCCAGCAGCTTGGTGGGGGATCATGATACGCAGTATTTT.

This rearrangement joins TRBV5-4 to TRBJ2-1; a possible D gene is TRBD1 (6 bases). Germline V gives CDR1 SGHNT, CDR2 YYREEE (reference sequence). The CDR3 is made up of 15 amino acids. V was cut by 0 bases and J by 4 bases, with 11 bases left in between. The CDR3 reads CASSLAPTGYNEQFF. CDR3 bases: TGTGCCAGCAGCTTGGCGCCGACAGGATACAATGAGCAGTTCTTC.

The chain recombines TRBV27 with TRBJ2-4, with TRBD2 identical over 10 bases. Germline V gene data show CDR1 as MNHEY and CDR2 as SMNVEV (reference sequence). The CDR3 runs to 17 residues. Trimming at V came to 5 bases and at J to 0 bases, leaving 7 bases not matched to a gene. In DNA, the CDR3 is TGTGCCAGCAGTCTAGCGGGAGAGGGGATAGCCAAAAACATTCAGTACTTC. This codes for CASSLAGEGIAKNIQYF.

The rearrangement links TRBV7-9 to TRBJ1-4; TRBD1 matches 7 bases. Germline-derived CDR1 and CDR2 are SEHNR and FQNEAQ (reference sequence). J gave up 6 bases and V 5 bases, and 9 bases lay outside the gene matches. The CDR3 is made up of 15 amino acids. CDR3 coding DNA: TGTGCCAGCAGCGCGGACGGGACAGATTATGAAAAACTGTTTTTT. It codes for CASSADGTDYEKLFF.

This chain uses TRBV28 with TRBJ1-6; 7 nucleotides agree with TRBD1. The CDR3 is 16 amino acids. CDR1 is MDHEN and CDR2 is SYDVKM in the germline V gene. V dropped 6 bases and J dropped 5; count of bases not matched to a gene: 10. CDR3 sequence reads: CASSSRTGVNNSPLHF. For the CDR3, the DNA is TGTGCCAGCAGCTCCAGGACAGGAGTCAATAATTCACCCCTCCACTTT. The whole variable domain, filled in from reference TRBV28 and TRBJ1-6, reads DVKVTQSSRYLVKRTGEKVFLECVQDMDHENMFWYRQDPGLGLRLIYFSYDVKMKEKGDIPEGYSVSREKKERFSLILESASTNQTSMYLCASSSRTGVNNSPLHFGNGTRLTVT.

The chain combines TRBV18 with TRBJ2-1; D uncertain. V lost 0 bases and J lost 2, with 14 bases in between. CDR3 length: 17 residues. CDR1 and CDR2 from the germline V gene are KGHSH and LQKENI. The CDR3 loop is CASSPPDWAATYNEQFF. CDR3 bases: TGTGCCAGCTCACCACCAGACTGGGCGGCGACCTACAATGAGCAGTTCTTC.

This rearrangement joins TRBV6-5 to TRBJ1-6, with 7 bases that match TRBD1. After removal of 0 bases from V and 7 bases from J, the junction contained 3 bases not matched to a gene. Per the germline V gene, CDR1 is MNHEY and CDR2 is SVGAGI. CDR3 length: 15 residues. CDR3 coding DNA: TGTGCCAGCAGTTACTCGACAGGGTCGAATTCACCCCTCCACTTT. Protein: CASSYSTGSNSPLHF.

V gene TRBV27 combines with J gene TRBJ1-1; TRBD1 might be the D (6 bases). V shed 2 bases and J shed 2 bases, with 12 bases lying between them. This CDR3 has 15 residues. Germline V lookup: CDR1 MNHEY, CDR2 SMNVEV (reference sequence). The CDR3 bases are TGTGCCAGCAGTTTAAGTTTAGGGGGTAACACTGAAGCTTTCTTT. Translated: CASSLSLGGNTEAFF.

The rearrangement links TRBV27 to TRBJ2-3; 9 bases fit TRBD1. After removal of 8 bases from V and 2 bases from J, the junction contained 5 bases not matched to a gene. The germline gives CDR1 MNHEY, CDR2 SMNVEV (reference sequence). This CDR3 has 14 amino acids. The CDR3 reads CASGDREATDTQYF. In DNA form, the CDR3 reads TGTGCCAGCGGGGACAGGGAGGCCACAGATACGCAGTATTTT.